What follows are 17 T cell receptor beta chains derived from one specimen sequenced in a study of CD8+ T cells in alopecia areata. Extracted RNA was reverse transcribed, and the resulting cDNA served as sequencing template. Assay: immunoSEQ multiplex PCR; the TCRdb copy retains only in-frame clones and omits some. The table includes more than 200,000 clones, approximately 61% detected once. The sequenced sample was CD4+ T cells sorted from blood, obtained at week 0. Receptors were obtained from a human donor with alopecia areata.

The gene calls are TRBV29-1 and TRBJ2-7; D is unresolved. The CDR3 is 14 residues long. V lost 1 base and J lost 2, with 12 bases in between. Germline CDR1 and CDR2: SQVTM and ANQGSEA. CDR3 bases: TGCAGCGTTGAAGGTAAAGGCAGGACCTACGAGCAGTACTTC. Its protein is CSVEGKGRTYEQYF.

This chain uses TRBV30 with TRBJ1-4, with D uncertain. The V end was cut by 0 bases, the J end by 8 bases, with 4 bases between. Germline CDR1 GTSNPN, CDR2 SVGIG (reference sequence). CDR3 length equals 11 residues. CDR3 DNA: TGTGCCTGGAGTGTGAAAGAAAAACTGTTTTTT. It is translated as CAWSVKEKLFF. Together with reference TRBV30 and TRBJ1-4, the CDR3 gives the full variable domain: SQTIHQWPATLVQPVGSPLSLECTVEGTSNPNLYWYRQAAGRGLQLLFYSVGIGQISSEVPQNLSASRPQDRQFILSSKKLLLSDSGFYLCAWSVKEKLFFGSGTQLSVL.

Only a few counts were recorded for this clone. The rearrangement uses TRBV10-3 and TRBJ2-3; 7 bases are shared with TRBD1. The CDR3 is made up of 15 amino acids. Germline V gene lookup returns CDR1 ENHRY and CDR2 SYGVKD. V trimming: 4 bases; J trimming: 1 base; junction bases outside the gene matches: 5. The DNA for the CDR3 is TGTGCCATCAGTGGAGAGGGGGCCCGCACAGATACGCAGTATTTT. The encoded protein is CAISGEGARTDTQYF.

CDR3 sequence (DNA): TGTGCCTGGAGGACCAGGGATCGGAACACTGAAGCTTTCTTT. Encoded protein: CAWRTRDRNTEAFF. This rearrangement joins TRBV30 to TRBJ1-1; D is possibly TRBD1 (5 bases). Trimming pared 3 bases from V and 1 base from J, leaving 12 bases between. CDR1 and CDR2 from the germline V gene are GTSNPN and SVGIG (reference sequence). CDR3 length: 14 amino acids. The variable domain in full, completed from reference TRBV30 and TRBJ1-1, reads SQTIHQWPATLVQPVGSPLSLECTVEGTSNPNLYWYRQAAGRGLQLLFYSVGIGQISSEVPQNLSASRPQDRQFILSSKKLLLSDSGFYLCAWRTRDRNTEAFFGQGTRLTVV.

The rearrangement uses TRBV7-6 and TRBJ2-5, with D possibly TRBD1 on 6 matching bases. Trimming removed 1 base at V and 1 base at J, with 13 bases between. Germline CDR1 is SGHVS and CDR2 is FNYEAQ. The CDR3 has 16 amino acids. The CDR3 DNA is TGTGCCAGCAGCTTAGGGGGGCTGGGGGCCCAAGAGACCCAGTACTTC. It is translated as CASSLGGLGAQETQYF.

The chain has TRBV30 and TRBJ2-5, with D possibly TRBD1 on 6 matching bases. V lost 3 bases and J 3 bases, leaving 11 bases between the germline ends. CDR3 length: 13 amino acids. The germline gives CDR1 GTSNPN, CDR2 SVGIG (reference sequence). Written as DNA, the CDR3 is TGTGCCTGGAGGAGCCAGGGGAAAGAGACCCAGTACTTC. It codes for CAWRSQGKETQYF.

The genes are TRBV5-1 and TRBJ2-3; D possibly corresponds to TRBD2 (6 bases). Trimming took 0 bases from V and 2 from J, leaving 22 bases between them. Germline V CDR1 and CDR2: SGHRS, YFSETQ. The length of the CDR3 is 19 residues. The CDR3 loop reads CASSLGGSLRTTNTDTQYF. The CDR3, as DNA: TGCGCCAGCAGCTTGGGGGGCTCCCTCCGGACTACCAACACAGATACGCAGTATTTT.

This chain links TRBV30 with TRBJ1-2; 9 nucleotides match TRBD1. V was pared by 0 bases and J by 4 bases, with 6 bases of the junction left unmatched. Germline V lookup: CDR1 GTSNPN, CDR2 SVGIG (reference sequence). CDR3 length: 15 residues. CDR3: CAWSVLTGGTYGYTF. Here the CDR3 DNA reads TGTGCCTGGAGTGTACTGACAGGGGGAACCTATGGCTACACCTTC.

The gene calls are TRBV30 and TRBJ2-2; D is uncertain. Looked up from germline, CDR1 is GTSNPN and CDR2 is SVGIG (reference sequence). This CDR3 is 13 amino acids long. The V and J ends lost 2 bases and 6 bases respectively, with 10 bases between them. DNA for the CDR3: TGTGCCTGGAGTTCAATTTCTCCCGGGGAGCTGTTTTTT. It codes for CAWSSISPGELFF.

The J gene is TRBJ2-6, the V gene TRBV29-1; 10 bases match TRBD1. The CDR3 covers 17 residues. V trimming: 6 bases; J trimming: 0 bases; junction bases outside the gene matches: 8. Germline V CDR1 and CDR2: SQVTM, ANQGSEA. CDR3: CSVVTGGAHSGANVLTF. The CDR3, as DNA: TGCAGCGTGGTGACAGGGGGCGCCCACTCTGGGGCCAACGTCCTGACTTTC.

Concerning this clone itself: The sample contains more than one DNA sequence encoding this CDR3. The chain is built from TRBV9 and TRBJ2-1; D uncertain. Deletions cut 0 bases from V and 4 bases from J, with 5 bases between. Germline CDR1 and CDR2: SGDLS and YYNGEE. The CDR3 covers 13 residues. The CDR3 region has the DNA TGTGCCAGCAGCGTAGCGGGTTACAATGAGCAGTTCTTC. Residues: CASSVAGYNEQFF. Using reference TRBV9 and TRBJ2-1 for the parts outside the CDR3, the full variable domain is DSGVTQTPKHLITATGQRVTLRCSPRSGDLSVYWYQQSLDQGLQFLIQYYNGEERAKGNILERFSAQQFPDLHSELNLSSLELGDSALYFCASSVAGYNEQFFGPGTRLTVL.

This clone was observed a handful of times. J is TRBJ1-2 and V is TRBV27; possibly TRBD1 for D (5 bases). The CDR3 sequence is 14 residues long. Trimming left V 5 bases short and J 3 bases short, with 13 bases between. CDR1 MNHEY and CDR2 SMNVEV come from the germline V gene (reference sequence). In DNA form, the CDR3 reads TGTGCCAGCAGTCCCGTCGGGGGGGACTATGGCTACACCTTC. Protein product: CASSPVGGDYGYTF.

The chain employs TRBV5-1 and TRBJ2-5; the D is unclear. There are 15 residues in the CDR3. V was trimmed by 0 bases and J by 2 bases, leaving 11 bases between them. Germline CDR1 and CDR2: SGHRS and YFSETQ. The CDR3 here is CASSLAAPGQETQYF. Here the CDR3 DNA reads TGCGCCAGCAGCTTGGCCGCCCCAGGACAAGAGACCCAGTACTTC. The full variable domain, with the rest looked up from reference TRBV5-1 and TRBJ2-5, is KAGVTQTPRYLIKTRGQQVTLSCSPISGHRSVSWYQQTPGQGLQFLFEYFSETQRNKGNFPGRFSGRQFSNSRSEMNVSTLELGDSALYLCASSLAAPGQETQYFGPGTRLLVL.

The chain carries TRBV5-1 and TRBJ2-1, with no clear D. This CDR3 is 15 amino acids long. V lost 3 bases to trimming and J lost 6 bases, with 16 bases between them. CDR1 and CDR2 (germline): SGHRS, YFSETQ. CDR3 loop: CASSSLVAVSNEQFF. CDR3 sequence (DNA): TGCGCCAGCAGCTCTCTTGTGGCCGTCAGCAATGAGCAGTTCTTC. Full variable domain (rest looked up from reference TRBV5-1 and TRBJ2-1): KAGVTQTPRYLIKTRGQQVTLSCSPISGHRSVSWYQQTPGQGLQFLFEYFSETQRNKGNFPGRFSGRQFSNSRSEMNVSTLELGDSALYLCASSSLVAVSNEQFFGPGTRLTVL.

The chain combines TRBV9 with TRBJ1-1, with D uncertain. The CDR3 runs to 14 residues. The V end was cut by 0 bases, the J end by 4 bases, with 10 bases between. Germline V gene sequence: CDR1 SGDLS, CDR2 YYNGEE. The CDR3 region has the DNA TGTGCCAGCAGCGTAGACCTCCAATCCACTGAAGCTTTCTTT. It encodes CASSVDLQSTEAFF.

V usage is TRBV30 and J usage is TRBJ2-5, with D unresolved. Looked up from germline, CDR1 is GTSNPN and CDR2 is SVGIG (reference sequence). Trimming cost V 0 bases and J 5 bases, with 7 bases left between them. CDR3 length equals 12 residues. CDR3 sequence: CAWSVPGETQYF. As DNA, the CDR3 is TGTGCCTGGAGTGTACCTGGGGAGACCCAGTACTTC. The full variable domain, completed using reference TRBV30 and TRBJ2-5, is SQTIHQWPATLVQPVGSPLSLECTVEGTSNPNLYWYRQAAGRGLQLLFYSVGIGQISSEVPQNLSASRPQDRQFILSSKKLLLSDSGFYLCAWSVPGETQYFGPGTRLLVL.

This chain connects TRBV5-1 to TRBJ2-3, with TRBD1 identical over 8 bases. The CDR3 covers 14 residues. The junction had 7 bases not matched to a gene; V was cut back by 4 bases and J by 6 bases. Germline V CDR1 and CDR2: SGHRS, YFSETQ. CDR3 DNA sequence: TGCGCCAGCAGCCCTGGACAGGGCAGGGATACGCAGTATTTT. Protein: CASSPGQGRDTQYF.